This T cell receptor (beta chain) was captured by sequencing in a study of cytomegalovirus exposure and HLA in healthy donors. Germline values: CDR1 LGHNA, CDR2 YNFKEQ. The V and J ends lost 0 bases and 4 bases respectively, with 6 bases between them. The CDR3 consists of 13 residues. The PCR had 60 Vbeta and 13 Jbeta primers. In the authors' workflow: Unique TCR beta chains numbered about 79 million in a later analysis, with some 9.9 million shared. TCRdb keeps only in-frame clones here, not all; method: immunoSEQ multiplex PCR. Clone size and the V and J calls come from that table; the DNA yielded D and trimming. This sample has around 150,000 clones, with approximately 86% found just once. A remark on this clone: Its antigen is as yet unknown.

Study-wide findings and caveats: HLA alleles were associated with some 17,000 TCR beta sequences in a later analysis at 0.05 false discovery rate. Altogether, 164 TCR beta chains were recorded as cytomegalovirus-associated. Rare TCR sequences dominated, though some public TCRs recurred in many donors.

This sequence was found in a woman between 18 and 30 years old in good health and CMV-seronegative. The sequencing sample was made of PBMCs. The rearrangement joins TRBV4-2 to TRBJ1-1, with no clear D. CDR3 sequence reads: CASSQEGRTEAFF. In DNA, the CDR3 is TGTGCCAGCAGCCAAGAGGGCCGCACTGAAGCTTTCTTT.